This TCR beta chain was identified in a study of breast tumors, draining lymph nodes, adjacent tissues. The ends were cut back, 2 bases at V and 2 bases at J, with 13 bases in the middle. CDR1 and CDR2 (germline): DFQATT, SNEGSKA (reference sequence). CDR3 size: 14 residues. This clonotype has at least ten counts. TCRdb reanalysed the multiplex PCR reads using MiXCR and keeps one entry per CDR3 protein. This sample has 290,000 or so distinct CDR3 sequences, with about 33% found just once. Axillary draining lymph nodes of breast cancer patients supplied the node samples. The material sequenced was axillary lymph node tissue. This TCR came from a female donor with breast cancer. Some clones in this sample may be carry-over from other donors' samples. This sequence joins TRBV20-1 and TRBJ2-7; D unclear. The CDR3 nucleotides read TGCAGTGCTAGAATTGGAACACGGACCTACGAGCAGTACTTC. Protein product: CSARIGTRTYEQYF.